Described below is a single TCR beta chain sequence and its context. This entry belongs to a study of blood T cell repertoires in COVID-19. Generated by immunoSEQ multiplex PCR, the TCRdb table keeps only in-frame clones and is missing some. Among about 300,000 clones listed, just under 90% were seen once. After removal of 6 bases from V and 1 base from J, the junction contained 7 bases not matched to a gene. CDR1 is ENHRY, CDR2 SYGVKD, per germline. CDR3 length: 16 residues. This clonotype was sampled from a woman in her forties or fifties who had been exposed to COVID-19. Sequenced material: PBMCs or T cells enriched from blood (not recorded which). The chain is built from TRBV10-3 and TRBJ2-2, with 8 positions matching TRBD1. The CDR3 is CAIRDSGTGNTGELFF. The CDR3, as DNA: TGTGCCATCAGGGATTCCGGGACAGGGAACACCGGGGAGCTGTTTTTT.